Only one count was recorded for the clone carrying this T cell receptor (beta chain). These data are taken from a study of blood T cell repertoires in COVID-19. Sequencing was performed with immunoSEQ multiplex PCR; in TCRdb, only in-frame clones are kept and a portion is missing. In the table there are fewer than 400,000 clones, 75% to 90% of which are singletons. Participant age was roughly 18 to 95 years, and participants resided in 25 or so US areas. Sequencing was done on a sample of PBMCs or T cells enriched from blood (not recorded which). This TCR was sampled from a man aged 55 to 70 who had recovered from COVID-19.

As DNA, the CDR3 is TGTGCCAGCAGCCAAGATCCCATTTACCAAGAGACCCAGTACTTC. As protein: CASSQDPIYQETQYF. The rearrangement links TRBV4-2 to TRBJ2-5; D uncertain. This CDR3 is built from 15 residues. V was trimmed by 0 bases and J by 0 bases, leaving 8 bases between them. Germline CDR1 LGHNA, CDR2 YNFKEQ.